These 23 T cell receptor beta chains originate from one sample sequenced in a study of identical twins. MiXCR was run by TCRdb on the 5' RACE reads, yielding one entry per CDR3 protein. The sample shows some 590,000 distinct CDR3 sequences, roughly 9.9% of them seen only once. These sequences were also reported in another study, on yellow fever vaccine responses in identical twins.

The sample consisted of PBMCs. Receptors originate from a woman aged 18-35 years in good health.

This clonotype was recorded at least ten times. The junction differs from germline at one of its ends, possibly a read error. The chain recombines TRBV12-3 or TRBV12-4 with TRBJ1-1, with D hard to call. This CDR3 region has 11 residues. In DNA, the CDR3 is TGTGCCAGCAGTTTAGGGGCTCTATCCGTATTC. Encoded protein: CASSLGALSVF.

J is TRBJ2-2 and V is TRBV7-2; D is perhaps TRBD1 (5 bases). V dropped 8 bases and J dropped 0 bases, with 10 bases sitting between them. The germline V gene has CDR1 SGHTA and CDR2 FQGNSA. The CDR3 has 14 amino acids. The CDR3 is CASRRQSNTGELFF. CDR3 DNA: TGTGCCAGCCGCCGACAGTCGAACACCGGGGAGCTGTTTTTT.

This chain connects TRBV12-3 or TRBV12-4 to TRBJ1-6; D is perhaps TRBD1 (5 bases). CDR3 length: 15 amino acids. V lost 2 bases to trimming and J lost 6 bases, with 11 bases between them. CDR3 in DNA: TGTGCCAGCAGTTTACGGGCAGGGTCTAATTCACCCCTCCACTTT. It is translated as CASSLRAGSNSPLHF.

This clonotype was counted a few times. The chain carries TRBV10-3 and TRBJ1-5, with 8 bases that match TRBD1. There are 14 residues in the CDR3. The junction had 2 bases not matched to a gene; V was cut back by 5 bases and J by 2 bases. Germline loops: CDR1 ENHRY, CDR2 SYGVKD. The CDR3 here is CAISPGQGNQPQHF. CDR3 nucleotide sequence: TGTGCCATCAGTCCGGGACAGGGCAATCAGCCCCAGCATTTT.

V gene TRBV2 combines with J gene TRBJ2-3; no clear D gene. Deletions cut 7 bases from V and 0 bases from J, with 17 bases between. The CDR3 covers 16 residues. The V gene's germline CDR1 is SNHLY and CDR2 FYNNEI. Here the CDR3 DNA reads TGTGCCAGCAACCCCAAAGTGCAGGCTAGCACAGATACGCAGTATTTT. As protein: CASNPKVQASTDTQYF.

The V call is TRBV11-2, the J call TRBJ2-3, with 14 bases matching TRBD2. The V gene's germline CDR1 is SGHAT and CDR2 FQNNGV. The V segment lost 4 bases and the J segment 5 bases; nucleotides outside the gene matches: 8. The CDR3 loop spans 17 amino acids. The CDR3 protein is CASSYSGTSGSRDTQYF. The CDR3 nucleotides are TGTGCCAGCAGCTATTCCGGGACTAGCGGGAGTAGAGATACGCAGTATTTT.

This clonotype has ten or more counts. The V call is TRBV7-2, the J call TRBJ1-1; tentatively, D is TRBD1 (6 bases). CDR3 size: 14 residues. Trimming took 5 bases from V and 0 from J, leaving 10 bases between them. Looked up from germline, CDR1 is SGHTA and CDR2 is FQGNSA. In DNA form, the CDR3 reads TGTGCCAGCAGCCACAGGGCAATGAACACTGAAGCTTTCTTT. It encodes CASSHRAMNTEAFF.

The chain has TRBV20-1 and TRBJ2-4; possibly TRBD1 for D (6 bases). Germline CDR1 is DFQATT and CDR2 is SNEGSKA (reference sequence). The CDR3 loop spans 10 amino acids. Trimming left V 7 bases short and J 8 bases short, with 9 bases between. CDR3 in DNA: TGCAGTGGGGGGCGGGACATTCAGTACTTC. This codes for CSGGRDIQYF.

Only a few counts were recorded for this clonotype. V usage is TRBV12-3 or TRBV12-4 and J usage is TRBJ2-1; either TRBD1 or TRBD2 may supply D (5 bases each). The V and J ends lost 6 bases and 8 bases respectively, with 23 bases between them. CDR3 length equals 16 residues. The CDR3 here is CASRKNGGQGEDEQFF. The CDR3 DNA sequence: TGTGCCAGCAGAAAAAACGGCGGGCAGGGTGAGGATGAGCAGTTCTTC.

In its sample, this clonotype was seen a few times. The chain uses TRBV4-3 and TRBJ2-7, with 8 bases lining up with TRBD1. Germline CDR1 reads LGHNA; CDR2 reads YSLEER. The J segment lost 8 bases and the V segment lost 0 bases, leaving 3 bases of the junction unmatched. The CDR3 is made up of 13 amino acids. DNA for the CDR3: TGCGCCAGCAGCCAAGATGGGGACAGGCAGCAGTACTTC. Protein: CASSQDGDRQQYF.

This clonotype showed up just a few times. The chain couples TRBV2 to TRBJ2-7; tentatively, D is TRBD1 (6 bases). Germline V gene lookup returns CDR1 SNHLY and CDR2 FYNNEI. The CDR3 length is 11 residues. V was cut by 11 bases and J by 0 bases, with 8 bases left in between. The CDR3 is CAFRGSYEQYF. The CDR3 DNA sequence: TGTGCCTTCAGGGGCTCCTACGAGCAGTACTTC.

This clonotype was detected only a few times. The rearrangement uses TRBV5-1 and TRBJ2-3; TRBD2 is a possible D gene (5 bases). The CDR3 covers 15 residues. Germline V gene sequence: CDR1 SGHRS, CDR2 YFSETQ. V shed 0 bases and J shed 1 base, with 9 bases lying between them. The CDR3 sequence is CASSLAGMGTDTQYF. In nucleotides, the CDR3 is TGCGCCAGCAGCTTGGCGGGGATGGGCACAGATACGCAGTATTTT. The full variable domain, with the rest looked up from reference TRBV5-1 and TRBJ2-3, is KAGVTQTPRYLIKTRGQQVTLSCSPISGHRSVSWYQQTPGQGLQFLFEYFSETQRNKGNFPGRFSGRQFSNSRSEMNVSTLELGDSALYLCASSLAGMGTDTQYFGPGTRLTVL.

In its sample, this clonotype was seen a few times. The gene calls are TRBV5-1 and TRBJ1-5, with D tentatively TRBD1 (6 bases). This CDR3 comprises 21 residues. With 4 bases removed from V and 0 bases from J, the gap between germline ends came to 29 bases. The germline V gene has CDR1 SGHRS and CDR2 YFSETQ. CDR3 DNA: TGCGCCAGCAGCACTCGTGACAGGCTTTTAAGGTGGCTATATAGCAATCAGCCCCAGCATTTT. Translating gives CASSTRDRLLRWLYSNQPQHF.

The sample holds many counts of this clonotype. The V call is TRBV5-5, the J call TRBJ2-2; tentatively, D is TRBD2 (6 bases). V dropped 3 bases and J dropped 3 bases, with 9 bases sitting between them. There are 14 residues in the CDR3. Per germline, CDR1 SGHKS and CDR2 YYEKEE (reference sequence). This chain's CDR3 is CASSWGGDTGELFF. CDR3 DNA sequence: TGTGCCAGCAGCTGGGGCGGGGACACCGGGGAGCTGTTTTTT. The whole variable domain, filled in from reference TRBV5-5 and TRBJ2-2, reads DAGVTQSPTHLIKTRGQQVTLRCSPISGHKSVSWYQQVLGQGPQFIFQYYEKEERGRGNFPDRFSARQFPNYSSELNVNALLLGDSALYLCASSWGGDTGELFFGEGSRLTVL.

This CDR3 reads CASSPSGMNRLYF. CDR3 nucleotide sequence: TGCGCCAGCAGCCCGTCCGGAATGAATAGGTTATACTTC. The chain couples TRBV4-1 to TRBJ2-5; D gene unclear. Trimming removed 4 bases from V and 14 bases from J, with 20 bases in between. The length of the CDR3 is 13 residues. From germline, CDR1 is MGHRA and CDR2 YSYEKL.

This clonotype was counted at least ten times. This CDR3 reads CASSQAIQGTQYF. The CDR3 DNA reads as TGTGCCAGCAGCCAAGCCATCCAGGGCACGCAGTATTTT. V usage is TRBV7-8 and J usage is TRBJ2-3; D is perhaps TRBD1 (5 bases). Trimming removed 5 bases at V and 9 bases at J, with 15 bases between. This CDR3 is built from 13 residues. The V gene's germline CDR1 is SGHVS and CDR2 FQNEAQ.

J is TRBJ2-4 and V is TRBV29-1, with a tentative D call TRBD2 (7 bases). V lost 4 bases, J lost 4 bases, and 11 bases lay in between. Germline V gene data show CDR1 as SQVTM and CDR2 as ANQGSEA. This CDR3 contains 13 residues. Here the CDR3 reads CSVGGGEKNIQYF. In DNA, the CDR3 is TGCAGCGTTGGAGGGGGGGAAAAAAACATTCAGTACTTC.

This clonotype was counted only a few times. The DNA of the CDR3 is TGCAGTGCTAGTCCTAGCGGGAAGTCGGGTGAGCAGTTCTTC. Translation gives CSASPSGKSGEQFF. This chain uses TRBV20-1 with TRBJ2-1; 9 bases are a match to TRBD2. This CDR3 spans 14 amino acids. V was pared by 3 bases and J by 9 bases, with 9 bases of the junction left unmatched. Germline lookup yields CDR1 DFQATT and CDR2 SNEGSKA (reference sequence).

This chain links TRBV5-1 with TRBJ2-7; 9 bases fit TRBD1. The CDR3 is 15 amino acids. The V gene end was trimmed by 4 bases and the J gene end by 3 bases; junction bases not matched to a gene: 8. Germline CDR1 reads SGHRS; CDR2 reads YFSETQ. CDR3 bases: TGCGCCAGCAGCGTTGACAGGGGGGATCGCTACGAGCAGTACTTC. This gives the protein CASSVDRGDRYEQYF.

The chain has TRBV4-3 and TRBJ1-3; perhaps TRBD1 as D (5 bases). The CDR3 spans 16 residues. Germline loops: CDR1 LGHNA, CDR2 YSLEER. V lost 0 bases and J 3 bases, leaving 12 bases between the germline ends. CDR3 sequence: CASSQDRRGYGNTIYF. Here the CDR3 DNA reads TGCGCCAGCAGCCAAGATCGTAGGGGTTATGGAAACACCATATATTTT.

The chain's CDR3 is CASNPGGAGTDTQYF. In DNA form, the CDR3 reads TGTGCCAGCAACCCCGGGGGGGCGGGTACAGATACGCAGTATTTT. V and J are TRBV12-3 or TRBV12-4 and TRBJ2-3, with 8 bases lining up with TRBD2. The CDR3 covers 15 residues. The junction had 9 bases not matched to a gene; V was cut back by 7 bases and J by 3 bases.

This clonotype was detected a few times. The chain combines TRBV11-2 with TRBJ2-3; a possible D gene is TRBD1 (5 bases). The germline CDR1 and CDR2 sequences are SGHAT and FQNNGV. The CDR3 is 16 residues long. The germline V and J ends were trimmed by 2 bases and 0 bases, with 12 bases remaining between them. CDR3 sequence (DNA): TGTGCCAGCAGCTTAAGGGGATCGACTAGCACAGATACGCAGTATTTT. Amino acid sequence: CASSLRGSTSTDTQYF.

This clonotype was counted between two and nine times. This rearrangement joins TRBV7-9 to TRBJ2-1, with D maybe TRBD2 (6 bases). Between the trimmed V and J ends, which lost 10 bases and 0 bases, there was a span of 16 bases. CDR3 length equals 15 residues. The germline V gene encodes CDR1 SEHNR and CDR2 FQNEAQ (reference sequence). This CDR3 reads CAIPRSGDSYNEQFF. CDR3 nucleotide sequence: TGTGCCATCCCCCGATCGGGGGACTCCTACAATGAGCAGTTCTTC. Together with reference TRBV7-9 and TRBJ2-1, the CDR3 gives the full variable domain: DTGVSQNPRHKITKRGQNVTFRCDPISEHNRLYWYRQTLGQGPEFLTYFQNEAQLEKSRLLSDRFSAERPKGSFSTLEIQRTEQGDSAMYLCAIPRSGDSYNEQFFGPGTRLTVL.